This entry concerns a single T cell receptor (beta chain). Its antigen is not identified. This specimen belongs to a study of CD8+ T cells in alopecia areata. Study details: Those patients who were treated received oral tofacitinib, which was given at 5 to 10 mg twice daily for moderate-to-severe alopecia areata. Findings and caveats of the study: Persistence of many expanded lesional clones was seen in scalp and blood during tofacitinib.

Treatment: oral pan-JAK inhibitor, 5-10 mg twice daily. Alopecia areata patients had lesional scalp punch biopsies and peripheral blood taken from them. RNA extraction and reverse transcription yielded cDNA as sequencing template. The data were produced by immunoSEQ multiplex PCR, yet TCRdb's version contains in-frame clones alone and is incomplete. The sample contains about 250,000 clones, about 60% of which appear only once. Sequenced here: CD4+ T cells sorted from blood, sampled at approximately week 51, from a patient treated with tofacitinib. The clonotype was recovered from a human donor with alopecia areata.

As DNA, the CDR3 is TGTGCCAGCAGCCCCCGGGGGGGCCACTTCCCGACCCAGTACTTC. Translation: CASSPRGGHFPTQYF. The V gene is TRBV9, the J gene TRBJ2-5; 8 bases agree with TRBD2. Germline CDR1 reads SGDLS; CDR2 reads YYNGEE. This CDR3 is built from 15 residues. Germline trimming cut 4 bases from V and 7 bases from J; bases unmatched to any gene: 12. Drawing the rest from reference TRBV9 and TRBJ2-5, the complete variable domain is DSGVTQTPKHLITATGQRVTLRCSPRSGDLSVYWYQQSLDQGLQFLIQYYNGEERAKGNILERFSAQQFPDLHSELNLSSLELGDSALYFCASSPRGGHFPTQYFGPGTRLLVL.